This T cell receptor beta chain was identified in a study of metastatic and nonmetastatic thyroid tumors. Study background: Repertoires of blood and of tissue (tumor or nodule) from malignant and benign thyroid patients were compared.

This clone was counted ten times or more. Its antigen is unidentified. In the original workflow: Across clinicopathological groups, CDR3 differences served as the basis for building a distant-metastasis classifier for papillary thyroid cancer. TCRdb reprocessed the PCR reads via MiXCR. The V and J calls come from TCRdb's annotation, not from the publication. The top ten clones hold about 14% of a sample with approximately 41,000 clones, approximately 24% of them seen once. Not a single patient had been given any form of treatment at any point before undergoing thyroid surgery. CDR3 length equals 14 residues. The germline gives CDR1 DFQATT, CDR2 SNEGSKA (reference sequence). V shed 6 bases and J shed 13 bases, with 22 bases lying between them. Study conclusions and caveats: It was reportedly found that TCR beta diversity was significantly higher in malignant thyroid tumors than in benign nodules, a difference seen in both blood and tumor samples.

What was sequenced was tumor tissue. The rearrangement uses TRBV20-1 and TRBJ1-6; no firm D call. This sequence was found in a female donor with papillary thyroid cancer or a benign thyroid nodule (not recorded which). Some clones in this sample may be carry-over from other donors' samples. Here the CDR3 DNA reads TGCAGTGCCACCCCCCGCGGACCGCTGGAGCCCCTCCACTTT. This gives the protein CSATPRGPLEPLHF.